The source of this TCR beta chain is a study of beta chain features in type 1 diabetes (dated by TCRdb to 2016 to 2019). About the study as a whole: Patients and healthy donors did not differ in mean age, gender distribution, total cell number or subset yield. Across all samples, fewer than 110,000,000 sorted cells were examined, and cell number per subset correlated strongly with RNA yield. The study compared the TCRB repertoires of sorted circulating CD4+ T cell subsets in recently diagnosed type 1 diabetes patients with those in matched healthy donors. Regulatory and stem cell-like memory subsets were isolated from only 8 patients and about eight healthy donors, whereas naive and central memory subsets came from all 28 donors.

Each donor gave one peripheral blood draw, around 100 mL on average, collected into heparinised tubes. Using a panel that included CD45RO, CCR7, CD25, CD127, CD95 and CD27, naive, central memory, regulatory and stem cell-like memory CD4+ T cells were sorted on a BD FACSAria II. A purity above 95% was achieved for all sorted populations. PBMCs were separated immediately by Lymphoprep density gradient centrifugation and were stained directly, without being cultured. Samples were stained and sorted in pairs, with one healthy donor and one patient per experiment, so that batch effects were minimized. The germline V gene (reference sequence) yields LNHDA for CDR1 and SQIVND for CDR2. V is reduced by 10 bases and J by 1 base, leaving a spacing of 14 bases between them. The CDR3 goes from the cysteine to the phenylalanine over 13 residues. Just the 39-base CDR3 DNA is kept, in frame starting at base 1. The High Capacity cDNA Reverse Transcription Kit was used to reverse transcribe all of the isolated RNA, meaning that expressed TCRB transcripts were what got sequenced. Deep immunoSEQ sequencing was performed on naive, central memory and regulatory T cell samples, with an average of roughly 3.3 million total reads per sample. Sorted cells were lysed in RLT buffer and RNA was extracted with DNase-treated RNeasy Micro or Mini kits, depending on cell number. Each cell subset was processed on its own to prevent cross-contamination, while patient and healthy donor samples were processed together. The immunoSEQ multiplex PCR was used to amplify TCRB sequences from cDNA, yielding 87-bp fragments that span the CDR3 region. Amplicons were sequenced on the Illumina HiSeq platform. In the paper's pipeline: Synthetic template baselines were used to correct PCR bias computationally, reads within Hamming distance 2 were collapsed, and singletons that could not be merged were discarded. Reads were aligned against IMGT so that V, D and J genes, CDR3 length and insertions or deletions at six rearrangement sites could be assigned. Clonotype counts were normalized to sorted cell number within each subset before computing true diversity and Gini coefficients with the tcR R package. Repertoire sharing was quantified using the overlap coefficient calculated on TCRB nucleotide sequences. Out-of-frame TCRB sequences from naive cells were analyzed to stand in for the pre-selection repertoire. Entries here come from immuneACCESS through TCRdb and include only in-frame sequences with V and J called. Some clones fail to appear in such tables; in the studies checked, an unresolved V gene covers under half of the shortfall, and the cause of the remainder is unknown. Clone size and V and J calls were adopted from that table, with D and trimming inferred from the DNA. The sample yields around 240,000 clones; more than 65% were counted once. The ten largest clones take up around 0.05% of the sample.

Overall results and qualifications from the work: Naive, central memory and regulatory TCRB repertoires appeared more similar among patients than among healthy donors. HLA sub-analyses involved small numbers of individuals, so any influence of HLA type on TCRB rearrangement remained unresolved. A moderate but significant shortening of TCRB CDR3 length was observed in type 1 diabetes patients in all four CD4+ subsets. Sequencing cDNA rather than genomic DNA could over-represent highly expressing activated cells, although activation and CD3 levels did not differ between groups. At VDJ recombination sites, patients with type 1 diabetes made fewer insertions and deleted more nucleotides, a pattern implying thymic rearrangement abnormalities. PCR might favor shorter templates, but patient and control samples were amplified and corrected together, so any skew would affect both groups equally.

With respect to this clone: Its target antigen remains unknown. Base-call qualities are not available, and no considerably larger clone is one nucleotide away.

The chain is encoded by TRBV19 joined to TRBJ2-7, with TRBD1 tentatively as D gene (6 bases match). The sample was naive CD4+ T cells from blood. This specimen's cell subset or site label, per the study, means: true naive CD4+ T cells. The sequence was collected from a young man in good health. The CDR3 corresponds to CATRQASSYEQYF. The nucleotide sequence reads as follows: TGTGCCACGCGACAGGCGAGTTCCTACGAGCAGTACTTC.